This TCR beta chain stems from a study of blood T cell repertoires in COVID-19. Study context: There were acute and convalescent COVID-19 samples, and they came from the United States, Italy and Spain.

The CDR3 has 16 amino acids. J was trimmed by 2 bases and V by 3 bases; bases with no gene match: 4. CDR1 is SGHAT, CDR2 FQNNGV, per germline. The participants were between about 18 and 90 years old and came from about two dozen US areas. For recovered donors of Cohort 3, there were two negative PCRs, clearance, or symptom resolution. Only in-frame clones appear in the TCRdb table, and some are missing; sequencing was by immunoSEQ multiplex PCR. Of 55,000 to 70,000 clones in the sample, more than 70% were seen once. The clonotype was recovered from a woman aged 40 to 50 who had recovered from COVID-19. This chain joins TRBV11-2 and TRBJ2-5; 12 bases are shared with TRBD2. The sequencing input was PBMCs or T cells enriched from blood (not recorded which). The CDR3 reads CASSFPSGGDQETQYF. CDR3 in DNA: TGTGCCAGCAGCTTCCCTAGCGGGGGGGATCAAGAGACCCAGTACTTC.